The next 29 T cell receptor beta chains were all read from a single sample in a study of cytomegalovirus exposure and HLA in healthy donors. Researchers ran the PCR with 60 Vbeta and 13 Jbeta primers. Using immunoSEQ multiplex PCR, the repertoire was profiled, and TCRdb retains in-frame clones only, with some absent. The sample holds 100,000 to 150,000 clones, around three quarters seen once. The sample taken for sequencing was PBMCs. These receptors were obtained from a male donor in good health and CMV-seronegative.

DNA for the CDR3: TGCGCCAGCACCTGGAAAACGAGGGACGAGCAGTACTTC. Its translation is CASTWKTRDEQYF. V and J are TRBV10-2 and TRBJ2-7, with D perhaps TRBD2 (5 bases). Germline V lookup: CDR1 WSHSY, CDR2 SAAADI. V lost 7 bases and J 5 bases, leaving 15 bases between the germline ends. The CDR3 has 13 residues.

The chain recombines TRBV5-5 with TRBJ2-7; perhaps TRBD2 as D (5 bases). Deletions cut 5 bases from V and 2 bases from J, with 8 bases between. The CDR3 sequence is 12 residues long. Germline V gives CDR1 SGHKS, CDR2 YYEKEE (reference sequence). Here the CDR3 reads CASSEGPYEQYF. In DNA, the CDR3 is TGTGCCAGCAGTGAGGGTCCCTACGAGCAGTACTTC. The complete variable domain, with remaining parts taken from reference TRBV5-5 and TRBJ2-7, reads DAGVTQSPTHLIKTRGQQVTLRCSPISGHKSVSWYQQVLGQGPQFIFQYYEKEERGRGNFPDRFSARQFPNYSSELNVNALLLGDSALYLCASSEGPYEQYFGPGTRLTVT.

This clone appeared a few times. The chain's CDR3 is CAIRGRSGTGGTDTQYF. The CDR3 DNA reads TGTGCCATCAGGGGAAGATCCGGGACAGGGGGCACAGATACGCAGTATTTT. This chain connects TRBV10-3 to TRBJ2-3; the match to TRBD1 covers 10 bases. CDR1 and CDR2 from the germline V gene are ENHRY and SYGVKD. The CDR3 covers 17 residues. The junction had 10 bases not matched to a gene; V was cut back by 6 bases and J by 1 base.

This clone was seen more than once but under ten times. CDR3 amino acids: CASSLRDRGNGELFF. The CDR3 region has the DNA TGTGCCAGCAGTCTACGGGACAGGGGGAACGGGGAGCTGTTTTTT. The V and J genes are TRBV25-1 and TRBJ2-2, with TRBD1 matching over 11 bases. This CDR3 spans 15 amino acids. The V gene's germline CDR1 is MGHDK and CDR2 SYGVNS. V lost 5 bases and J lost 7; bases outside the gene matches: 6.

The gene calls are TRBV6-5 and TRBJ1-5; D may be TRBD1 (5 bases). The germline V gene encodes CDR1 MNHEY and CDR2 SVGAGI. The CDR3 loop spans 15 amino acids. Trimming cost V 2 bases and J 6 bases, with 14 bases left between them. Written as DNA, the CDR3 is TGTGCCAGCAGTTACGCGCTGGAGGGGAGTCAGCCCCAGCATTTT. Its protein is CASSYALEGSQPQHF.

This chain connects TRBV29-1 to TRBJ1-4, with D uncertain. Germline V CDR1 and CDR2: SQVTM, ANQGSEA. Trimming shortened V by 5 bases and J by 7 bases, and 11 bases separated the two germline ends. The CDR3 contains 12 residues. The DNA for the CDR3 is TGCAGCGTTCGGGAAGGAGGTGAAAAACTGTTTTTT. This encodes CSVREGGEKLFF.

The chain uses TRBV6-4 and TRBJ2-3; 9 positions agree with TRBD2. The CDR3 has 15 residues. Trimming at V came to 6 bases and at J to 0 bases, leaving 4 bases not matched to a gene. From germline, CDR1 is MRHNA and CDR2 SNTAGT. The CDR3 nucleotides are TGTGCCAGCAGCCCTACTAGCGGGAGCACAGATACGCAGTATTTT. It is translated as CASSPTSGSTDTQYF.

The chain uses TRBV7-9 and TRBJ2-7; D is unresolved. Germline CDR1 SEHNR, CDR2 FQNEAQ (reference sequence). Trimming stripped 1 base from V and 7 bases from J, with 5 bases between. The CDR3 has 11 residues. The CDR3 protein is CASSLGREQYF. In DNA, the CDR3 is TGTGCCAGCAGCTTAGGGCGGGAGCAGTACTTC.

The genes are TRBV30 and TRBJ1-1, with D perhaps TRBD1 (6 bases). The V end lost 2 bases, the J end lost 5 bases, and 12 bases lay between the germline ends. This CDR3 contains 13 residues. CDR1 and CDR2 from the germline V gene are GTSNPN and SVGIG (reference sequence). The CDR3 is CAWSTRGGTEAFF. CDR3 DNA: TGTGCCTGGAGTACCAGAGGGGGAACTGAAGCTTTCTTT.

The V call is TRBV5-1, the J call TRBJ1-1; the match to TRBD1 covers 11 bases. V dropped 3 bases and J dropped 5; count of bases not matched to a gene: 3. Germline V gene data show CDR1 as SGHRS and CDR2 as YFSETQ. CDR3 length equals 14 residues. CDR3 bases: TGCGCCAGCAGCTCCGGGACAGGGGGGACTGAAGCTTTCTTT. Amino acids: CASSSGTGGTEAFF.

Here the CDR3 reads CACAASSSYNSPLHF. CDR3 DNA sequence: TGTGCCTGCGCGGCCTCGAGCTCCTATAATTCACCCCTCCACTTT. This chain connects TRBV30 to TRBJ1-6; D call uncertain. The CDR3 covers 15 residues. CDR1 and CDR2 from the germline V gene are GTSNPN and SVGIG (reference sequence). Trimming removed 6 bases at V and 0 bases at J, with 12 bases between.

CDR3 protein: CASSSSGLAGNNEQFF. DNA of the CDR3: TGTGCCAGCAGCTCGAGCGGACTAGCGGGGAACAATGAGCAGTTCTTC. The V gene is TRBV7-9, the J gene TRBJ2-1; 12 bases align to TRBD2. CDR1 is SEHNR and CDR2 is FQNEAQ in the germline V gene (reference sequence). V was clipped by 4 bases and J by 5 bases; unmatched bases: 6. CDR3 size: 16 residues.

In nucleotides, the CDR3 is TGTGCCAGCACCTCTTTCGGACAGGGCTTGAACACCATATATTTT. Its translation is CASTSFGQGLNTIYF. The chain uses TRBV7-9 and TRBJ1-3; the match to TRBD1 covers 8 bases. Losses at the gene ends were 7 bases for V and 7 bases for J; bases not matched to a gene: 12. Germline loops: CDR1 SEHNR, CDR2 FQNEAQ (reference sequence). There are 15 residues in the CDR3.

This rearrangement joins TRBV6-5 to TRBJ1-6; the D is unclear. Germline V lookup: CDR1 MNHEY, CDR2 SVGAGI. V was trimmed by 10 bases and J by 10 bases, leaving 20 bases between them. The CDR3 is made up of 14 amino acids. CDR3 sequence reads: CATRPEGILSPLHF. In DNA form, the CDR3 reads TGTGCCACCAGACCTGAGGGCATCCTATCACCCCTCCACTTT.

The rearrangement links TRBV18 to TRBJ1-1; TRBD1 might be the D (5 bases). The CDR3 is 15 amino acids. The germline gives CDR1 KGHSH, CDR2 LQKENI. Deletions cut 0 bases from V and 5 bases from J, with 13 bases between. The CDR3: CASSPPQGGRTEAFF. The CDR3, as DNA: TGTGCCAGCTCACCACCCCAGGGAGGGAGAACTGAAGCTTTCTTT.

The chain employs TRBV30 and TRBJ2-5, with D uncertain. Between the trimmed V and J ends, which lost 0 bases and 4 bases, there was a span of 18 bases. Germline CDR1 GTSNPN, CDR2 SVGIG (reference sequence). The CDR3 has 16 residues. This CDR3 reads CAWSVLAHKLGETQYF. The DNA of the CDR3 is TGTGCCTGGAGTGTACTCGCGCACAAGCTAGGAGAGACCCAGTACTTC.

The gene calls are TRBV2 and TRBJ2-5, with a possible D match to TRBD1 (6 bases). This CDR3 contains 14 residues. From germline, CDR1 is SNHLY and CDR2 FYNNEI. The germline V and J ends were trimmed by 7 bases and 4 bases, with 16 bases remaining between them. CDR3 sequence (DNA): TGTGCCAGCACTTACTCAGGGGCGGGAGAGACCCAGTACTTC. It encodes CASTYSGAGETQYF. The variable domain in full, with the rest retrieved from reference TRBV2 and TRBJ2-5, is EPEVTQTPSHQVTQMGQEVILRCVPISNHLYFYWYRQILGQKVEFLVSFYNNEISEKSEIFDDQFSVERPDGSNFTLKIRSTKLEDSAMYFCASTYSGAGETQYFGPGTRLLVL.

This clone was observed once. The chain combines TRBV30 with TRBJ1-1; D is unresolved. The germline CDR1 and CDR2 sequences are GTSNPN and SVGIG (reference sequence). The CDR3 totals 12 residues. V dropped 4 bases and J dropped 1 base, with 7 bases sitting between them. The CDR3 protein is CAWTGRNTEAFF. The CDR3, as DNA: TGTGCCTGGACGGGTAGGAACACTGAAGCTTTCTTT.

This clone has more than one count but fewer than ten. The chain employs TRBV5-8 and TRBJ1-2; 7 bases are shared with TRBD1. This CDR3 spans 17 amino acids. Germline V CDR1 and CDR2: SGHTS, YDEGEE. Trimming took 3 bases from V and 2 from J; bases not matched to a gene: 13. The CDR3 loop reads CASSSNRGDMGNYGYTF. CDR3 DNA: TGTGCCAGCAGCTCGAACAGGGGAGACATGGGCAACTATGGCTACACCTTC.

The chain is built from TRBV5-1 and TRBJ2-3, with TRBD1 matching 8 bases. The V and J ends lost 4 bases and 4 bases, in that order; junction bases with no gene match: 8. The CDR3 runs to 15 residues. Germline V gene data show CDR1 as SGHRS and CDR2 as YFSETQ. CDR3 nucleotide sequence: TGCGCCAGCAGCAGAGGACAGGGAATGGCAGATACGCAGTATTTT. Translated, it gives CASSRGQGMADTQYF.

The chain employs TRBV28 and TRBJ1-2; TRBD1 aligns across 7 bases. The ends lost 5 bases at V and 13 bases at J; junction bases unmatched: 10. The CDR3 length is 12 residues. CDR1 is MDHEN and CDR2 is SYDVKM in the germline V gene. The CDR3 sequence is CASSIRRGALTF. CDR3 in DNA: TGTGCCAGCAGTATACGCAGGGGGGCCCTCACCTTC.

The chain joins TRBV28 to TRBJ1-5; 8 bases are shared with TRBD1. The trim removed 7 bases at V and 0 bases at J, leaving 8 bases unmatched. Germline assignment: CDR1 MDHEN and CDR2 SYDVKM. The CDR3 spans 16 residues. The CDR3 loop reads CASTRTGLYSNQPQHF. DNA for the CDR3: TGTGCCAGCACACGGACAGGGCTTTATAGCAATCAGCCCCAGCATTTT. The full variable domain, rest sourced from reference TRBV28 and TRBJ1-5, is DVKVTQSSRYLVKRTGEKVFLECVQDMDHENMFWYRQDPGLGLRLIYFSYDVKMKEKGDIPEGYSVSREKKERFSLILESASTNQTSMYLCASTRTGLYSNQPQHFGDGTRLSIL.

V is TRBV18 and J is TRBJ1-1, with 8 bases that match TRBD1. Germline lookup yields CDR1 KGHSH and CDR2 LQKENI. The CDR3 totals 15 residues. Germline trimming cut 2 bases from V and 4 bases from J; bases unmatched to any gene: 6. The CDR3 DNA follows: TGTGCCAGCTCACCAATCCAGGGGGCGGTCACTGAAGCTTTCTTT. Amino acid sequence: CASSPIQGAVTEAFF. Drawing the rest from reference TRBV18 and TRBJ1-1, the complete variable domain is NAGVMQNPRHLVRRRGQEARLRCSPMKGHSHVYWYRQLPEEGLKFMVYLQKENIIDESGMPKERFSAEFPKEGPSILRIQQVVRGDSAAYFCASSPIQGAVTEAFFGQGTRLTVV.

This clone has a single count. The chain combines TRBV4-3 with TRBJ1-1, with TRBD1 matching 7 bases. Trimming cost V 2 bases and J 1 base; bases outside gene matches: 1. CDR1 and CDR2 (germline): LGHNA, YSLEER. This CDR3 is 14 amino acids long. The CDR3 here is CASSQRQGNTEAFF. DNA of the CDR3: TGCGCCAGCAGCCAAAGACAGGGGAACACTGAAGCTTTCTTT.

The chain employs TRBV2 and TRBJ1-5; no firm D call. The germline V and J ends were trimmed by 5 bases and 3 bases, with 8 bases remaining between them. CDR1 and CDR2 from the germline V gene are SNHLY and FYNNEI. The CDR3 is 13 amino acids. The CDR3 DNA reads TGTGCCAGCAGTAACTGGGCCAATCAGCCCCAGCATTTT. It specifies CASSNWANQPQHF.

This chain connects TRBV5-6 to TRBJ2-7; D is ambiguous. Trimming shortened V by 1 base and J by 1 base, and 3 bases separated the two germline ends. The CDR3 loop spans 12 amino acids. In germline, CDR1 is SGHDT, CDR2 YYEEEE. CDR3 residues: CASSLSSYEQYF. CDR3 DNA sequence: TGTGCCAGCAGCTTGTCGTCCTACGAGCAGTACTTC.

This chain joins TRBV7-3 and TRBJ2-1; D call uncertain. Between the trimmed V and J ends, which lost 5 bases and 10 bases, there was a span of 21 bases. CDR1 and CDR2 (germline): SGHTA, FQGTGA. CDR3 size: 15 residues. The CDR3 DNA reads as TGTGCCAGCAGCAAAAGTCTGACTCCTTCCTCCGAGCAGTTCTTC. It codes for CASSKSLTPSSEQFF.

The chain recombines TRBV6-5 with TRBJ2-2; D ambiguous. Trimming left V 0 bases short and J 6 bases short, with 8 bases between. Per the germline V gene, CDR1 is MNHEY and CDR2 is SVGAGI. The CDR3 length is 14 residues. The CDR3 spells CASSYSRRAGELFF. CDR3 nucleotide sequence: TGTGCCAGCAGTTACTCGCGCCGGGCCGGGGAGCTGTTTTTT.

The chain uses TRBV28 and TRBJ2-7; TRBD1 aligns across 9 bases. Germline loops: CDR1 MDHEN, CDR2 SYDVKM. The CDR3 length is 14 residues. With V trimmed by 3 bases and J by 3 bases, 3 bases remained unmatched. CDR3 bases: TGTGCCAGCAGTTTGGGGACAGGGAACTACGAGCAGTACTTC. Protein: CASSLGTGNYEQYF.